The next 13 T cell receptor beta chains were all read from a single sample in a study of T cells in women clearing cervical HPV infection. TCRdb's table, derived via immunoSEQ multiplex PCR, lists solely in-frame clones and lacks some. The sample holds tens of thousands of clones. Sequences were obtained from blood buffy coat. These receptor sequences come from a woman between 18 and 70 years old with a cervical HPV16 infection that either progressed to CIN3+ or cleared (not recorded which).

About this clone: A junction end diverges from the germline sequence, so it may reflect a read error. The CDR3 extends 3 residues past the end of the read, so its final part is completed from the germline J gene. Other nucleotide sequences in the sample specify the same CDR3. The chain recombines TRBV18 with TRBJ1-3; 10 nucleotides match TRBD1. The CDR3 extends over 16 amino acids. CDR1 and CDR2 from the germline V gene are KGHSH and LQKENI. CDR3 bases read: TGTGCCAGCTCACCACAAAGACAGGGGGCTGGAAACACT. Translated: CASSPQRQGAGNT. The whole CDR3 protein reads CASSPQRQGAGNTIYF. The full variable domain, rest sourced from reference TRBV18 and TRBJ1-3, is NAGVMQNPRHLVRRRGQEARLRCSPMKGHSHVYWYRQLPEEGLKFMVYLQKENIIDESGMPKERFSAEFPKEGPSILRIQQVVRGDSAAYFCASSPQRQGAGNTIYFGEGSWLTVV.

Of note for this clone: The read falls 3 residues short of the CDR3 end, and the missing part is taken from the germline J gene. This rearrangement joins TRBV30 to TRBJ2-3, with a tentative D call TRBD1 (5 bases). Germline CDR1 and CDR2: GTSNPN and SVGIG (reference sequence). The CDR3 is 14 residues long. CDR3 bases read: TGTGCCTGGAGTCCAGGGCAGGACCAAGAGACG. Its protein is CAWSPGQDQET. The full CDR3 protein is CAWSPGQDQETQYF.

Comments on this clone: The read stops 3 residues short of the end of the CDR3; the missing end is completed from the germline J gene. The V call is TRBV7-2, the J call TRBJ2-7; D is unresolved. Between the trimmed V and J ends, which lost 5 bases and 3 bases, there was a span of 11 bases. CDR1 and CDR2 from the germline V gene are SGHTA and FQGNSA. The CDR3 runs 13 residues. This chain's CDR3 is CASSDDSHYEQYF. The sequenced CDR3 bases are TGTGCCAGCAGCGATGACTCCCACTACGAG.

Incomplete CDR3 DNA: TGTGCCAGCAGCTCCAGGGGGCAAGGGCCCCAAGAGACC. Protein sequence: CASSSRGQGPQET. The whole CDR3 protein is CASSSRGQGPQETQYF. The rearrangement links TRBV7-3 to TRBJ2-5; 8 bases match TRBD1. The CDR3 is cut off 3 residues early in the read; its end comes from the germline J gene. The length of the CDR3 is 16 residues. Germline loops: CDR1 SGHTA, CDR2 FQGTGA. J was trimmed by 1 base and V by 4 bases; bases with no gene match: 8.

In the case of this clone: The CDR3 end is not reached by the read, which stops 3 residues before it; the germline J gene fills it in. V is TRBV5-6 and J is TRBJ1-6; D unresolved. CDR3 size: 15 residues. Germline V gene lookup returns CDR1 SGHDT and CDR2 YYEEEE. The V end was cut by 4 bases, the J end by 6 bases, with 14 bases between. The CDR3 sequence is CASSLPGSVNSPLHF. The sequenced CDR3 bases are TGTGCCAGCAGCCTGCCTGGTTCGGTTAATTCACCC.

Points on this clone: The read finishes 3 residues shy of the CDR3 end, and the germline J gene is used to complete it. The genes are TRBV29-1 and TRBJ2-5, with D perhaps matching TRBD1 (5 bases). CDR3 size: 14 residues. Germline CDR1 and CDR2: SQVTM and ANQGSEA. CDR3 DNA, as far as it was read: TGCAGCGTTGAATCGACAGCGAGCACAGATACC. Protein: CSVESTASTDT. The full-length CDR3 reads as CSVESTASTDTQYF.

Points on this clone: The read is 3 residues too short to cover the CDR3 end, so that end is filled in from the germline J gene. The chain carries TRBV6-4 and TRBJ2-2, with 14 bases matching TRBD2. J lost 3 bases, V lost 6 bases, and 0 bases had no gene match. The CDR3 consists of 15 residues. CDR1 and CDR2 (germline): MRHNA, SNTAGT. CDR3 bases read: TGTGCCAGCAGGGGACTAGCGGGAGACACCGGGGAG. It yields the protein CASRGLAGDTGE. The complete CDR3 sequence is CASRGLAGDTGELFF.

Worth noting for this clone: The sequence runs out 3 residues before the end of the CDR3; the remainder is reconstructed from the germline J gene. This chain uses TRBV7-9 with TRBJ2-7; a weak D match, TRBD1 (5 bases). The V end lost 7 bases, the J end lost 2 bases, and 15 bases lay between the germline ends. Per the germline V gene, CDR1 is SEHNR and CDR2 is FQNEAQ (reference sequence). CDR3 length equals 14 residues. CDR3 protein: CASTPPGNPYEQYF. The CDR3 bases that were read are TGTGCCAGCACTCCCCCAGGGAACCCCTACGAG. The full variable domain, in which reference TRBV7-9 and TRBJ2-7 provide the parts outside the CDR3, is DTGVSQNPRHKITKRGQNVTFRCDPISEHNRLYWYRQTLGQGPEFLTYFQNEAQLEKSRLLSDRFSAERPKGSFSTLEIQRTEQGDSAMYLCASTPPGNPYEQYFGPGTRLTVT.

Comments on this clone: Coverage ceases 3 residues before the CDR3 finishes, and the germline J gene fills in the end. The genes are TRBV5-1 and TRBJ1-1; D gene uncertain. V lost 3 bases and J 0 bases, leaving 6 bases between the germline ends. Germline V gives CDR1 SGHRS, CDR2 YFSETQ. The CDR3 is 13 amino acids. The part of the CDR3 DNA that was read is TGCGCCAGCAGCTCCGGGGTGAACACTGAA. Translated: CASSSGVNTE. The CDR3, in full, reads CASSSGVNTEAFF.

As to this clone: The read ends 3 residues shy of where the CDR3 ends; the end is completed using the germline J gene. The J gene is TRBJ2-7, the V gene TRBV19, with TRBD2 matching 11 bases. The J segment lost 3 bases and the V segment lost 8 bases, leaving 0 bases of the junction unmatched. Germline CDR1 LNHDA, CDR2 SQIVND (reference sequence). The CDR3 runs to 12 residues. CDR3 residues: CASGTSGYEQYF. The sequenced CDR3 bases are TGTGCCAGTGGGACTAGCGGCTACGAG. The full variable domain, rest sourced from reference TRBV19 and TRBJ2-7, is DGGITQSPKYLFRKEGQNVTLSCEQNLNHDAMYWYRQDPGQGLRLIYYSQIVNDFQKGDIAEGYSVSREKKESFPLTVTSAQKNPTAFYLCASGTSGYEQYFGPGTRLTVT.

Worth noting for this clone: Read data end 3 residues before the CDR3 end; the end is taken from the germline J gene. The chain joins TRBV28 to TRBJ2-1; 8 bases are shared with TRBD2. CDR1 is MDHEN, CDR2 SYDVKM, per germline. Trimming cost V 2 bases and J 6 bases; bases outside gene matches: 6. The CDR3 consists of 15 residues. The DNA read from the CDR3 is TGTGCCAGCAGTTTACCGGGGGGGCCGGGCAATGAG. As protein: CASSLPGGPGNE. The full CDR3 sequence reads CASSLPGGPGNEQFF.

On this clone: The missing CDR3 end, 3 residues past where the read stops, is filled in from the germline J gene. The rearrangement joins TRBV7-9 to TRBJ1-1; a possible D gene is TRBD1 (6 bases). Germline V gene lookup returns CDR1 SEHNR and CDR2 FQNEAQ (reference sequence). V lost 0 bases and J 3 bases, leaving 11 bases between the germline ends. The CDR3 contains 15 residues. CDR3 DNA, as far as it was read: TGTGCCAGCAGCTTAGCGGGGGCACAATACACTGAA. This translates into CASSLAGAQYTE. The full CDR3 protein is CASSLAGAQYTEAFF.

The CDR3 spells CASSFRDRETPLFF. The sequenced part of the CDR3 DNA is TGCGCCAGCAGCTTCCGGGACAGGGAGACACCA. The J gene is TRBJ1-4, the V gene TRBV5-1; 9 bases map to TRBD1. The missing CDR3 end, 3 residues past where the read stops, is filled in from the germline J gene. Germline V lookup: CDR1 SGHRS, CDR2 YFSETQ. CDR3 length: 14 amino acids.